This T cell receptor (beta chain) came from a study of vaccination effects on CD4 cells after COVID-19. Once cultured for about 9 days, the cells underwent separation to obtain CD4+ T cells. Nucleocapsid antibodies were negative in the vaccine recipients, who had never had SARS-CoV-2 infection. This clone showed up just a few times. Antigen unknown. V lost 2 bases to trimming and J lost 4 bases, with 14 bases between them. Germline V gives CDR1 LGHDT, CDR2 YNNKEL (reference sequence). The CDR3 contains 15 residues. TCRdb keeps only in-frame clones here, not all; method: immunoSEQ multiplex PCR. The sample holds roughly 30,000 clones, around 70% seen once.

The gene calls are TRBV3-1 (or the pseudogene TRBV3-2) and TRBJ1-2; D may be TRBD1 (6 bases). This clonotype was obtained from a human donor who received a COVID-19 vaccine. The sequencing here drew on CD4+ T cells from PBMCs cultured without peptide, taken before COVID-19 vaccination. CDR3 DNA sequence: TGTGCCAGCAGCCAACTCGACAGGCCGGGCTATGGCTACACCTTC. Translated: CASSQLDRPGYGYTF.